The next 24 T cell receptor beta chains were all read from a single sample in a study of Graves' ophthalmopathy and Graves' hyperthyroidism. As the template, RNA transcripts were used to amplify TCR beta CDR3 regions. The authors performed first-round RT-PCR with HTBI primers and then a second-round multiplex PCR. MiXCR was run by TCRdb on the multiplex PCR reads, yielding one entry per CDR3 protein. The data contain 650,000 to 900,000 distinct CDR3 sequences, roughly 40% of them singletons. The sample was peripheral blood. Receptors originate from an adult man with Graves' ophthalmopathy.

This clonotype showed up just a few times. The chain employs TRBV6-6 and TRBJ1-5; 9 bases line up with TRBD1. Germline V lookup: CDR1 MNHNY, CDR2 SVGAGI (reference sequence). The J segment lost 5 bases and the V segment lost 3 bases, leaving 5 bases of the junction unmatched. The CDR3 contains 15 residues. The CDR3 reads CASSYGTGTDQPQHF. The CDR3 DNA is TGTGCCAGCAGTTATGGGACAGGGACGGATCAGCCCCAGCATTTT.

The chain is built from TRBV6-5 and TRBJ1-6; TRBD1 might be the D (5 bases). There are 12 residues in the CDR3. Germline V gene data show CDR1 as MNHEY and CDR2 as SVGAGI. Trimming pared 4 bases from V and 13 bases from J, leaving 11 bases between. The CDR3 here is CASSFEGLPLHF. In DNA, the CDR3 is TGTGCCAGCAGTTTCGAGGGGCTCCCCCTCCACTTT.

This chain connects TRBV19 to TRBJ1-2, with a possible D match to TRBD1 (6 bases). The CDR3 consists of 18 residues. V dropped 2 bases and J dropped 5 bases, with 24 bases sitting between them. In germline, CDR1 is LNHDA, CDR2 SQIVND (reference sequence). DNA for the CDR3: TGTGCCAGTAGTATACTTGTGTTATCGGGGGGCCCGAGGTATGGCTACACCTTC. Translated, it gives CASSILVLSGGPRYGYTF.

This clonotype showed up just a few times. The V call is TRBV9, the J call TRBJ2-7; 10 positions match TRBD2. CDR1 and CDR2 from the germline V gene are SGDLS and YYNGEE. The CDR3 sequence is 15 residues long. Germline trimming cut 5 bases from V and 0 bases from J; bases unmatched to any gene: 5. The CDR3 here is CASSRTSGNSYEQYF. The CDR3 DNA is TGTGCCAGCAGTCGGACTAGCGGTAACTCCTACGAGCAGTACTTC.

The V and J genes are TRBV20-1 and TRBJ2-7; D is ambiguous. The ends were cut back, 7 bases at V and 0 bases at J, with 10 bases in the middle. The CDR3 contains 12 residues. Germline CDR1 reads DFQATT; CDR2 reads SNEGSKA (reference sequence). As DNA, the CDR3 is TGCAGTGTAGCTGGGAACTCCTACGAGCAGTACTTC. Translation: CSVAGNSYEQYF.

In this sample, this clonotype turned up many times. The CDR3 DNA reads TGTGCCAGCAGTTTAGGGACGTCCTCTGAAAAACTGTTTTTT. Encoded protein: CASSLGTSSEKLFF. The chain is built from TRBV12-3 or TRBV12-4 and TRBJ1-4, with no clear D. This CDR3 region has 14 residues. Trimming cost V 1 base and J 7 bases, with 10 bases left between them.

This chain joins TRBV7-3 and TRBJ2-5; a weak D match, TRBD2 (5 bases). This CDR3 contains 15 residues. Trimming pared 5 bases from V and 4 bases from J, leaving 17 bases between. CDR1 and CDR2 from the germline V gene are SGHTA and FQGTGA. CDR3 nucleotide sequence: TGTGCCAGCAGCCCCGGGATCGGTGCGGGAGAGACCCAGTACTTC. Translation: CASSPGIGAGETQYF. Supplemented by reference TRBV7-3 and TRBJ2-5, the full variable domain reads GAGVSQTPSNKVTEKGKYVELRCDPISGHTALYWYRQSLGQGPEFLIYFQGTGAADDSGLPNDRFFAVRPEGSVSTLKIQRTERGDSAVYLCASSPGIGAGETQYFGPGTRLLVL.

On this clonotype: This sequence may be a read error, since a much larger clone differs from it by one base. The V gene is TRBV10-2, the J gene TRBJ2-7; D call uncertain. The germline V gene encodes CDR1 WSHSY and CDR2 SAAADI. This CDR3 contains 15 residues. Deletions cut 2 bases from V and 6 bases from J, with 17 bases between. The CDR3 loop is CASSEPRWGEVEQYF. Here the CDR3 DNA reads TGCGCCAGCAGTGAGCCAAGGTGGGGTGAGGTCGAGCAGTACTTC.

With respect to this clonotype: A much larger clone lies one base from this, so it may be a read error. This chain links TRBV19 with TRBJ1-1; TRBD1 agrees at 8 bases. Trimming cost V 3 bases and J 4 bases; bases outside gene matches: 10. Germline CDR1 and CDR2: LNHDA and SQIVND (reference sequence). This CDR3 has 16 residues. DNA of the CDR3: TGTGCCAGTAGTATGGTGGCAGGGGGCCTGACCACTGAAGCTTTCTTT. This sequence encodes CASSMVAGGLTTEAFF.

V usage is TRBV25-1 and J usage is TRBJ1-3, with D perhaps TRBD1 (5 bases). V was clipped by 8 bases and J by 0 bases, with 11 bases between them. The CDR3 spans 14 residues. Germline V CDR1 and CDR2: MGHDK, SYGVNS. The CDR3 region has the DNA TGTGCCAGCGGGGACGGGGGCTCTGGAAACACCATATATTTT. Translating it yields CASGDGGSGNTIYF.

This clonotype appeared a few times. CDR3 coding DNA: TGTGCCAGCAGCCTAAGCGAAGGTAGCAATCAGCCCCAGCATTTT. It translates to CASSLSEGSNQPQHF. The genes are TRBV7-9 and TRBJ1-5; no firm D call. This CDR3 spans 15 amino acids. Per germline, CDR1 SEHNR and CDR2 FQNEAQ (reference sequence). V was shortened by 5 bases and J by 0 bases, with 11 bases between the two germline ends.

V usage is TRBV7-9 and J usage is TRBJ2-5; 9 positions agree with TRBD1. Germline-derived CDR1 and CDR2 are SEHNR and FQNEAQ (reference sequence). V gave up 5 bases and J gave up 0 bases; unmatched junction bases: 4. The length of the CDR3 is 15 residues. The CDR3 loop is CASSDRGTYQETQYF. In DNA, the CDR3 is TGTGCCAGCAGCGACAGGGGGACGTACCAAGAGACCCAGTACTTC.

There are many counts of this clonotype. The rearrangement uses TRBV7-8 and TRBJ1-5; 9 nucleotides align to TRBD1. With V trimmed by 5 bases and J by 2 bases, 4 bases remained unmatched. CDR1 and CDR2 from the germline V gene are SGHVS and FQNEAQ. This CDR3 has 15 amino acids. The CDR3 is CASSPRTGGNQPQHF. CDR3 DNA sequence: TGTGCCAGCAGCCCTCGGACAGGGGGCAATCAGCCCCAGCATTTT.

This clonotype was recorded at least ten times. This chain links TRBV20-1 with TRBJ2-5; 7 bases align to TRBD1. Germline trimming cut 6 bases from V and 3 bases from J; bases unmatched to any gene: 4. In germline, CDR1 is DFQATT, CDR2 SNEGSKA (reference sequence). The CDR3 spans 12 residues. CDR3 bases: TGCAGTGCCTCAGGGACAGAAGAGACCCAGTACTTC. Its protein product is CSASGTEETQYF.

On this clonotype itself: A much larger clonotype is one base distant, so this may be a read error. The chain combines TRBV5-1 with TRBJ2-7; 7 bases are shared with TRBD1. This CDR3 comprises 14 residues. Germline lookup yields CDR1 SGHRS and CDR2 YFSETQ. CDR3 region: CVSSSQTGSYEQYF. In nucleotides, the CDR3 is TGCGTCAGCAGCTCGCAGACAGGGTCCTACGAGCAGTACTTC.

The chain employs TRBV20-1 and TRBJ1-4; 7 nucleotides agree with TRBD1. The germline V gene has CDR1 DFQATT and CDR2 SNEGSKA (reference sequence). With 6 bases clipped from V and 7 bases from J, the junction kept 8 bases outside the gene matches. The CDR3 runs to 13 residues. This CDR3 is CSAEGAFGEKLFF. As DNA, the CDR3 is TGCAGTGCAGAGGGGGCCTTCGGTGAAAAACTGTTTTTT.

This clonotype appeared a few times. This may come from a read error, since a much larger clone is one base off. J is TRBJ2-5 and V is TRBV7-3, with 10 bases matching TRBD1. The CDR3 consists of 15 residues. Germline V gene data show CDR1 as SGHTA and CDR2 as FQGTGA. Losses at the gene ends were 5 bases for V and 9 bases for J; bases not matched to a gene: 12. The DNA for the CDR3 is TGTGCCAGCAGCCCGCTGGACAGGGGGACGGAGGCCCAGTACTTC. Residues: CASSPLDRGTEAQYF.

This clonotype was counted at least ten times. The rearrangement links TRBV10-3 to TRBJ1-1; TRBD1 is a possible D gene (5 bases). The CDR3 is 14 residues long. Germline assignment: CDR1 ENHRY and CDR2 SYGVKD. The ends were cut back, 5 bases at V and 1 base at J, with 11 bases in the middle. The CDR3 protein is CAISPTARNTEAFF. DNA for the CDR3: TGTGCCATCAGTCCGACAGCAAGGAACACTGAAGCTTTCTTT.

V gene TRBV29-1 combines with J gene TRBJ1-1, with 10 nucleotides matching TRBD1. CDR3 length: 14 amino acids. CDR1 and CDR2 (germline): SQVTM, ANQGSEA. J was trimmed by 1 base and V by 4 bases; bases with no gene match: 3. CDR3 DNA sequence: TGCAGCGTTGGCGGACAGGGGGGGAACACTGAAGCTTTCTTT. It specifies CSVGGQGGNTEAFF.

This clonotype was detected ten times or more. The CDR3 bases are TGTGCCAGCATGGACAGGGCGCAATCACCCCTCCACTTT. It translates to CASMDRAQSPLHF. J is TRBJ1-6 and V is TRBV2; TRBD1 matches 8 bases. The germline V gene encodes CDR1 SNHLY and CDR2 FYNNEI. V lost 7 bases and J lost 10; bases outside the gene matches: 6. The CDR3 loop spans 13 amino acids. Together with reference TRBV2 and TRBJ1-6, the CDR3 gives the full variable domain: EPEVTQTPSHQVTQMGQEVILRCVPISNHLYFYWYRQILGQKVEFLVSFYNNEISEKSEIFDDQFSVERPDGSNFTLKIRSTKLEDSAMYFCASMDRAQSPLHFGNGTRLTVT.

The chain uses TRBV25-1 and TRBJ1-6; weak D call: TRBD1 (6 bases). Germline CDR1 and CDR2: MGHDK and SYGVNS. The CDR3 is 17 amino acids. V was shortened by 5 bases and J by 8 bases, with 22 bases between the two germline ends. The CDR3 loop is CASSLLPWSAGDSPLHF. The CDR3 coding sequence is TGTGCCAGCAGTTTATTGCCTTGGTCGGCAGGGGATTCACCCCTCCACTTT.

The V call is TRBV4-2, the J call TRBJ1-2, with D possibly being TRBD1 (5 bases). V was trimmed by 4 bases and J by 7 bases, leaving 16 bases between them. CDR1 is LGHNA and CDR2 is YNFKEQ in the germline V gene. The CDR3 has 14 amino acids. CDR3 DNA sequence: TGTGCCAGCAGCCCTCCTGGCAGGGAACGTGGCTACACCTTC. This encodes CASSPPGRERGYTF.

A remark on this clonotype: A much bigger clone sits one base away, suggesting this may be a read error. This rearrangement joins TRBV10-3 to TRBJ2-5, with 13 bases aligning to TRBD2. The V segment lost 10 bases and the J segment 1 base; nucleotides outside the gene matches: 9. The CDR3 totals 16 residues. In germline, CDR1 is ENHRY, CDR2 SYGVKD. CDR3 DNA: TGTGCCAGCAACCTCCGACTAGCGGGGGGCCAAGAGACCCAGTACTTC. The encoded protein is CASNLRLAGGQETQYF.

The chain uses TRBV19 and TRBJ1-6; D is uncertain. Trimming took 5 bases from V and 8 from J, leaving 16 bases between them. CDR1 is LNHDA and CDR2 is SQIVND in the germline V gene (reference sequence). This CDR3 is 15 amino acids long. The CDR3 sequence is CASSPSTGRHSPLHF. The CDR3, as DNA: TGTGCCAGTAGTCCGAGTACCGGGCGTCATTCACCCCTCCACTTT.